One sample yielded the 4 T cell receptor beta chains listed below, sequenced in a study of tumor-infiltrating lymphocytes in primary liver carcinoma. Germline DNA was extracted too, while blood RNA derived from unsorted whole blood. The input was about 500 ng total RNA; TCR beta cDNA was made from it with a constant-region primer. Slightly modified ARM-PCR with three nested multiplex PCR rounds yielded TCR beta libraries. PCR rounds one and two used TRBV1-TRBV30 forward primers with a C-beta reverse primer for 9 to 10 cycles each. TCRdb independently ran MiXCR on the multiplex PCR reads; one entry per CDR3 protein. This table has approximately 310,000 distinct CDR3 sequences, roughly 60% appearing once. The sample comprised peripheral blood. Receptors were obtained from a middle-aged man with primary liver carcinoma and hepatitis B virus infection.

About this clonotype itself: One junction end does not reproduce the germline sequence, and a read error may be involved. The V and J genes are TRBV6-2 or TRBV6-3 and TRBJ1-5; no clear D. CDR3 length equals 12 residues. The germline gives CDR1 MNHEY, CDR2 SVGEGT. The CDR3 spells CTSSLLSGPQHF. CDR3 bases: TGTACCAGCAGTTTACTAAGTGGGCCCCAGCATTTT.

This clonotype was recorded only once. The chain is built from TRBV7-8 and TRBJ2-7; 10 bases align to TRBD2. V was clipped by 1 base and J by 7 bases; unmatched bases: 10. There are 16 residues in the CDR3. The germline gives CDR1 SGHVS, CDR2 FQNEAQ. This chain's CDR3 is CASSLGWTSGYSEQYF. The CDR3 DNA reads TGTGCCAGCAGCTTAGGGTGGACTAGCGGATACAGTGAGCAGTACTTC. Looking up the rest from reference TRBV7-8 and TRBJ2-7 gives the full variable domain: GAGVSQSPRYKVAKRGQDVALRCDPISGHVSLFWYQQALGQGPEFLTYFQNEAQLDKSGLPSDRFFAERPEGSVSTLKIQRTQQEDSAVYLCASSLGWTSGYSEQYFGPGTRLTVT.

To note about this clonotype: A much larger clone lies a single base off, so this may be a read error. The J gene is TRBJ2-3, the V gene TRBV29-1, with no clear D. Looked up from germline, CDR1 is SQVTM and CDR2 is ANQGSEA. V lost 0 bases, J lost 6 bases, and 7 bases lay in between. This CDR3 spans 12 amino acids. In DNA form, the CDR3 reads TGCAGCGTTGAAGATCGAATGGATACGCAGTATTTT. It codes for CSVEDRMDTQYF.

V usage is TRBV6-2 or TRBV6-3 and J usage is TRBJ2-7; D is perhaps TRBD2 (5 bases). The CDR3 contains 16 residues. Germline CDR1 and CDR2: MNHEY and SVGEGT. This chain's CDR3 is CASCYSEGSPRLEQYF. DNA for the CDR3: TGTGCAAGCTGTTACTCCGAGGGCAGCCCCCGCCTCGAGCAGTACTTC.